A selection of T cell receptor beta chains follows, all from one sample in a study of blood T cell repertoires in COVID-19. The data were produced by immunoSEQ multiplex PCR, yet TCRdb's version contains in-frame clones alone and is incomplete. The table records about 250,000 clones, about nine tenths of them present only once. Sequencing was done on a sample of PBMCs or T cells enriched from blood (not recorded which). These receptors came from a man aged 40-50 years who had recovered from COVID-19. Each CDR3 is given with its conserved first and last residue. Fields, in order: J gene, V gene, D gene, CDR3 protein. A D gene is named only where the DNA matches it firmly.

>TRBJ1-3|TRBV28|NA
CASSPMFVGNSGNTIYF
>TRBJ1-1|TRBV6-5|NA
CASKLSRDMNTEAFF
>TRBJ2-7|TRBV30|TRBD1
CAWSAGTAYSYEQYF
>TRBJ2-3|TRBV5-8|NA
CASSLYGGGTDTQYF
>TRBJ2-1|TRBV5-6|NA
CASSLTQNEQFF
>TRBJ2-3|TRBV10-3|TRBD2
CAIRGTSGLTDTQYF
>TRBJ2-7|TRBV11-2|NA
CASSLAEGDLYEQYF
>TRBJ1-5|TRBV29-1|TRBD1
CSVSQDRGSQPQHF
>TRBJ2-5|TRBV7-2|TRBD2
CASSWAGEETQYF
>TRBJ2-5|TRBV4-3|TRBD1
CASSQGQGISETQYF
>TRBJ2-7|TRBV11-2|TRBD1
CASSFRTGPTYEQYF
>TRBJ2-7|TRBV30|NA
CTWSVSGPGVTEQYF
>TRBJ2-3|TRBV30|TRBD2
CAWGRLAGGTDTQYF
>TRBJ2-1|TRBV7-8|TRBD1
CASSLVGGQGALYNEQFF
>TRBJ2-2|TRBV7-2|NA
CASSLWRQNTGELFF
>TRBJ1-2|TRBV3-1/TRBV3-2|TRBD1
CASSPRQGAWRQGVFGYTF
>TRBJ2-2|TRBV5-1|TRBD2
CASSEQGGGLAGGTGELFF
>TRBJ1-6|TRBV7-8|NA
CASSLGIFGPSYNSPLHF
>TRBJ2-7|TRBV30|TRBD1
CAWSVSHTGTVYEQYF
>TRBJ2-5|TRBV27|NA
CASSLAGARETQYF
>TRBJ1-2|TRBV7-2|NA
CASRDYGYTF
>TRBJ2-3|TRBV3-1/TRBV3-2|NA
CASSQLWGTSTDTQYF
>TRBJ2-3|TRBV28|TRBD2
CASSSGLAGVSTDTQYF
>TRBJ1-1|TRBV29-1|TRBD1
CSVGGQMNTEAFF
>TRBJ2-1|TRBV3-1/TRBV3-2|TRBD1
CASSQMLGTGGRDNEQFF
>TRBJ1-2|TRBV30|NA
CAWSVTEAPGGYTF
>TRBJ2-1|TRBV3-1/TRBV3-2|TRBD2
CASSPISGTTSQEQFF
>TRBJ2-5|TRBV12-3/TRBV12-4|NA
CASRQGVETQYF
>TRBJ2-2|TRBV27|TRBD1
CASSLYMTGGEGTGELFF
>TRBJ2-1|TRBV7-9|TRBD2
CASSQAPSAGAYNEQFF
>TRBJ1-3|TRBV11-3|NA
CASSSDSLSGNTIYF
>TRBJ2-3|TRBV4-1|NA
CASSQDRGGGRDTQYF
>TRBJ2-7|TRBV27|TRBD2
CASSLAGLYEQYF
>TRBJ2-3|TRBV28|TRBD2
CASRPGTSGRDTQYF
>TRBJ1-2|TRBV9|NA
CASTRSEDNYGYTF
>TRBJ1-3|TRBV18|TRBD1
CASSPDRGVNTIYF
>TRBJ2-2|TRBV3-1/TRBV3-2|TRBD2
CASSGLAGGPKDTGELFF
>TRBJ1-2|TRBV12-3/TRBV12-4|NA
CASSFADMYGYTF
>TRBJ1-1|TRBV4-1|TRBD1
CASSRLGQGDTEAFF
>TRBJ1-6|TRBV4-1|TRBD1
CASSQETTGSGYNSPLHF
>TRBJ2-1|TRBV5-1|NA
CASSPLGDSTNEQFF
>TRBJ1-1|TRBV11-3|NA
CASSRDRSEAFF
>TRBJ1-1|TRBV29-1|NA
CSVDVGRGNTEAFF
>TRBJ1-2|TRBV2|TRBD1
CASTYRTGNYGYTF
>TRBJ2-1|TRBV7-7|TRBD1
CASSSGTGSYNEQFF
>TRBJ2-1|TRBV30|TRBD2
CAWSVYPAGGGEQFF
>TRBJ1-2|TRBV7-2|NA
CASSSVGGSNYGYTF
>TRBJ2-2|TRBV10-2|TRBD2
CASRTSGNTGELFF
>TRBJ1-3|TRBV5-4|NA
CASSWGGETGNTIYF
>TRBJ2-7|TRBV6-5|TRBD2
CASSWTSGGHEQYF
>TRBJ1-3|TRBV28|NA
CASSLTGNTIYF
>TRBJ1-2|TRBV5-6|NA
CASSLGRGIYGYTF
>TRBJ1-5|TRBV12-3/TRBV12-4|NA
CASRSDREPQHF
>TRBJ1-3|TRBV2|NA
CASSDNRGNTIYF
>TRBJ1-1|TRBV5-4|TRBD1
CASSLGQGKGSTEAFF
>TRBJ1-2|TRBV4-2|NA
CASSQDGRGTNYGYTF
>TRBJ2-5|TRBV3-1/TRBV3-2|NA
CASSQGSQETQYF
>TRBJ2-5|TRBV19|TRBD2
CASTATSRQETQYF
>TRBJ2-3|TRBV6-2/TRBV6-3|TRBD2
CASSYGSGSPDTQYF
>TRBJ1-4|TRBV6-1|TRBD1
CASSEALLVTGAREKLFF